These 9 T cell receptor beta chains were sequenced from one sample in a study of blood T cell repertoires in COVID-19. This table comes from immunoSEQ multiplex PCR, and its TCRdb copy is limited to in-frame clones, with some not included. The table shows roughly 100,000 clones, with approximately 81% occurring only once. The sequencing sample was made of peripheral blood. The receptors come from a man in his 60s with acute or convalescent COVID-19.

This clone was counted ten times or more. Compared with germline, one end of the junction differs, possibly owing to a read error. The chain joins TRBV24-1 to TRBJ1-1, with D possibly being TRBD1 (5 bases). The germline CDR1 and CDR2 sequences are KGHDR and SFDVKD. The CDR3 is 13 amino acids. CDR3 sequence (DNA): TGTGCCACGAGTGACCAGGGTATGGGTGAAGCTTTCTTT. Translated, it gives CATSDQGMGEAFF.

This sequence joins TRBV18 and TRBJ1-2, with D maybe TRBD1 (5 bases). Between the trimmed V and J ends, which lost 1 base and 2 bases, there was a span of 8 bases. Germline CDR1 KGHSH, CDR2 LQKENI. CDR3 length: 14 amino acids. The CDR3 protein is CASSPREGNYGYTF. CDR3 DNA sequence: TGTGCCAGCTCACCACGGGAGGGGAACTATGGCTACACCTTC.

V is TRBV28 and J is TRBJ1-6; D might be TRBD1 (6 bases). The CDR3 is made up of 14 amino acids. V was shortened by 8 bases and J by 10 bases, with 18 bases between the two germline ends. From germline, CDR1 is MDHEN and CDR2 SYDVKM. The CDR3 loop is CASSTNREGSPLHF. CDR3 in DNA: TGTGCCAGCTCAACAAACAGGGAAGGCTCACCCCTCCACTTT.

The chain carries TRBV9 and TRBJ1-6; 9 bases match TRBD1. The CDR3 has 19 residues. Trimming took 0 bases from V and 0 from J; bases not matched to a gene: 7. The germline V gene has CDR1 SGDLS and CDR2 YYNGEE. The CDR3 reads CASSVESGTGISYNSPLHF. DNA for the CDR3: TGTGCCAGCAGCGTAGAATCCGGGACAGGGATCTCCTATAATTCACCCCTCCACTTT.

The rearrangement links TRBV6-5 to TRBJ2-2, with TRBD1 matching 7 bases. The CDR3 is made up of 13 amino acids. Germline trimming cut 7 bases from V and 7 bases from J; bases unmatched to any gene: 6. In germline, CDR1 is MNHEY, CDR2 SVGAGI. The chain's CDR3 is CASTEQGIGELFF. CDR3 sequence (DNA): TGTGCCAGCACCGAACAGGGGATCGGGGAGCTGTTTTTT.

The V and J genes are TRBV7-2 and TRBJ2-2, with a possible D match to TRBD1 (5 bases). The CDR3 spans 16 residues. Germline V gives CDR1 SGHTA, CDR2 FQGNSA. Trimming left V 1 base short and J 5 bases short, with 14 bases between. The CDR3 sequence: CASSLGNRGQTGELFF. CDR3 nucleotide sequence: TGTGCCAGCAGCTTAGGGAATAGGGGCCAAACCGGGGAGCTGTTTTTT.

This clone has just one count. V is TRBV27 and J is TRBJ2-1, with TRBD1 matching over 7 bases. CDR3 length equals 13 residues. Germline V lookup: CDR1 MNHEY, CDR2 SMNVEV (reference sequence). Trimming at V came to 6 bases and at J to 9 bases, leaving 8 bases not matched to a gene. CDR3 in DNA: TGTGCCAGCAGCTACAGAGACAGGGCTGAGCAGTTCTTC. It is translated as CASSYRDRAEQFF.

This clone was detected a few times. The V call is TRBV4-3, the J call TRBJ1-1, with D possibly being TRBD1 (6 bases). CDR1 and CDR2 from the germline V gene are LGHNA and YSLEER. Deletions cut 2 bases from V and 0 bases from J, with 7 bases between. The CDR3 runs 14 residues. CDR3 amino acids: CASSQRTVNTEAFF. The CDR3 bases are TGCGCCAGCAGCCAACGGACAGTGAACACTGAAGCTTTCTTT.

The chain carries TRBV19 and TRBJ1-5; no clear D. Trimming removed 1 base from V and 5 bases from J, with 9 bases in between. The CDR3 has 14 amino acids. CDR1 is LNHDA, CDR2 SQIVND, per germline (reference sequence). This CDR3 is CASSIGSVDQPQHF. CDR3 nucleotides: TGTGCCAGTAGTATAGGGAGTGTGGATCAGCCCCAGCATTTT.